Given below is one T cell receptor (beta chain) in context. These data are taken from a study of T cell changes during pregnancy in multiple sclerosis. Measured with immunoSEQ multiplex PCR; TCRdb has only the in-frame clones, and not every one. The sample lists about 79,000 clones, 85% to 95% occurring once. This CDR3 is built from 15 residues. The germline V gene has CDR1 MDHEN and CDR2 SYDVKM. Losses at the gene ends were 5 bases for V and 8 bases for J; bases not matched to a gene: 10. The chain has TRBV28 and TRBJ1-4; 8 positions match TRBD1. The clonotype originates from a female donor with multiple sclerosis, enrolled in a pregnancy study. Sequencing was performed on CD4+ T cells from peripheral blood mononuclear cells, taken in the second trimester of pregnancy. The CDR3: CASSRPGTGNEKLFF. CDR3 bases: TGTGCCAGCAGTCGACCGGGGACAGGAAACGAAAAACTGTTTTTT.